This TCR beta chain was identified during a study of siplizumab effects on memory and regulatory T cells. Notes on the study in general: Sequences below about 10^-5 frequency were poorly captured, and few alloreactive clones mapped to unstimulated subsets. Naive T cells looked more diverse than memory cells, and they looked like major contributors to the alloresponse.

With respect to this clone: Its antigen is as yet unknown.

Sequencing was performed with immunoSEQ multiplex PCR; in TCRdb, only in-frame clones are kept and a portion is missing. Among about 64,000 clones listed, around 96% were seen once. Looked up from germline, CDR1 is MNHGY and CDR2 is SVAAGI. V dropped 0 bases and J dropped 1 base, with 9 bases sitting between them. CDR3 size: 15 residues. The sequence derives from a human donor in good health. The J gene is TRBJ1-1, the V gene TRBV6-9; no clear D. Material: naive CD8+ T cells sorted from blood. The CDR3 spells CASSYSAGSNTEAFF. CDR3 in DNA: TGTGCCAGCAGTTATTCGGCCGGGTCGAACACTGAAGCTTTCTTT.